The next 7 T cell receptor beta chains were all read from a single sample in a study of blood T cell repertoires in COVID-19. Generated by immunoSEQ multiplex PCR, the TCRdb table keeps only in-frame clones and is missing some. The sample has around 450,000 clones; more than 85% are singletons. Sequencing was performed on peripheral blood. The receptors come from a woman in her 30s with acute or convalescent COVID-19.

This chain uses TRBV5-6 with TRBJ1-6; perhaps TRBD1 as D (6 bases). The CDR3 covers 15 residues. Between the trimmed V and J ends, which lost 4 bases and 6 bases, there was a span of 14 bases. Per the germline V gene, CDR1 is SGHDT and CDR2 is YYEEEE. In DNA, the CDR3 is TGTGCCAGCAGCATCCGGACAGCGCTTAATTCACCCCTCCACTTT. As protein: CASSIRTALNSPLHF.

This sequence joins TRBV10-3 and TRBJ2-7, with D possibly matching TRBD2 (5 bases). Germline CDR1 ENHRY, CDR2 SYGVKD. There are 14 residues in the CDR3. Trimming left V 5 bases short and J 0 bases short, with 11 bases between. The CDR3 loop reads CAISTRTGSYEQYF. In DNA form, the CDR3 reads TGTGCCATCAGTACCCGGACTGGCTCCTACGAGCAGTACTTC.

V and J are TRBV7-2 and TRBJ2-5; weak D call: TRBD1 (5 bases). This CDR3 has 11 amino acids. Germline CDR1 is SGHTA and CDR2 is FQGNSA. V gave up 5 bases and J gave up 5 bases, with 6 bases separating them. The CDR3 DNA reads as TGTGCCAGCAGCAACAGGGAGACCCAGTACTTC. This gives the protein CASSNRETQYF. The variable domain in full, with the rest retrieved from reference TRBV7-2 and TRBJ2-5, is GAGVSQSPSNKVTEKGKDVELRCDPISGHTALYWYRQSLGQGLEFLIYFQGNSAPDKSGLPSDRFSAERTGGSVSTLTIQRTQQEDSAVYLCASSNRETQYFGPGTRLLVL.

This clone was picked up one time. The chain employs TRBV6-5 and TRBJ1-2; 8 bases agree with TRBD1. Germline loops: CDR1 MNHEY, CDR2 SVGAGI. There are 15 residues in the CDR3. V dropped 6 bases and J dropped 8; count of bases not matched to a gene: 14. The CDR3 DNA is TGTGCCAGCAGGGATGCTGGGGCAGGGGGCGGGGGCTACACCTTC. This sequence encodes CASRDAGAGGGGYTF.

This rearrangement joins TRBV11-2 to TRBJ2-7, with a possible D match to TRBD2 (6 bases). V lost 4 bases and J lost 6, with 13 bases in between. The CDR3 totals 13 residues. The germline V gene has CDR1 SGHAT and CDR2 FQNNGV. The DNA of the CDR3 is TGTGCCAGCAGCTCTGACTGGGGAGGCGAGCAGTACTTC. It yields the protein CASSSDWGGEQYF.

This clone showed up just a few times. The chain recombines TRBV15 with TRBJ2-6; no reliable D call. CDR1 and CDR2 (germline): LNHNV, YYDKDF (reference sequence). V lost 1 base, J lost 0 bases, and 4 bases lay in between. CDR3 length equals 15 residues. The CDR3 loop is CATSRVDSGANVLTF. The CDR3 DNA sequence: TGTGCCACCAGCAGAGTAGACTCTGGGGCCAACGTCCTGACTTTC.

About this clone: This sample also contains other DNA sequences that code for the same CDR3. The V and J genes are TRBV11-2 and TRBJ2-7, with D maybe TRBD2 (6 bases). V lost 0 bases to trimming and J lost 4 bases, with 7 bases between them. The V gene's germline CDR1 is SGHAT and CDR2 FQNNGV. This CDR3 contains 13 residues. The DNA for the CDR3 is TGTGCCAGCAGCTTAGAGGCGGGATACGAGCAGTACTTC. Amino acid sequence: CASSLEAGYEQYF.